The 17 T cell receptor beta chains below come from one sample, sequenced in a study of post-analysis software for immune sequencing data. Broader study findings: About 5 TRBV segments were significantly more frequent in patients than in controls. TRBV5-6, TRBV5-1 and TRBV20-1 were among these segments.

Antigen specificity for these receptors is unknown. cDNA libraries of TCR beta carried unique molecular identifiers. MiXCR was run by TCRdb on the PCR reads, yielding one entry per CDR3 protein. The profile covers roughly 800,000 distinct CDR3 sequences, with 30% appearing a single time and 0.55% to 0.65% taken by the ten largest. Material: blood. All receptors come from a girl aged 5-17 years with multiple sclerosis.

This chain connects TRBV6-2 or TRBV6-3 to TRBJ2-5, with D unclear. The germline V gene encodes CDR1 MNHEY and CDR2 SVGEGT. The CDR3 length is 13 residues. CDR3 residues: CTNSSVPSETQYF. CDR3 in DNA: TGTACCAACAGTTCCGTCCCCAGCGAGACCCAGTACTTC.

This clonotype turned up a few times. This chain uses TRBV6-5 with TRBJ2-5, with D perhaps given as TRBD1 or TRBD2 (5 bases each). The CDR3 is 14 amino acids. The germline CDR1 and CDR2 sequences are MNHEY and SVGAGI. Trimming removed 0 bases from V and 5 bases from J, with 10 bases in between. The CDR3 DNA sequence: TGTGCCAGCAGTTACTCGGGGACGACCGAGACCCAGTACTTC. This encodes CASSYSGTTETQYF.

This sequence joins TRBV7-8 and TRBJ2-5; D is uncertain. Gene TRBJ2-1 matches the end of the DNA better, so the J call may be wrong. This CDR3 is 14 amino acids long. Per the germline V gene, CDR1 is SGHVS and CDR2 is FQNEAQ. The CDR3 reads CASSPRRQQETQFF. CDR3 nucleotide sequence: TGTGCCAGCAGCCCCAGAAGGCAGCAAGAGACCCAGTTCTTC.

With regard to this clonotype: The final CDR3 position lacks the conserved phenylalanine or tryptophan, pointing to a likely read error. This chain links TRBV5-1 with TRBJ2-3; perhaps TRBD2 as D (5 bases). Trimming removed 3 bases from V and 2 bases from J, with 16 bases in between. Per the germline V gene, CDR1 is SGHRS and CDR2 is YFSETQ. The CDR3 has 16 residues. The CDR3 DNA reads as TGCGCCAGCAGCTCCGGAACTAGTGTATCCACAGATACGCAGTATGTT. Translated: CASSSGTSVSTDTQYV.

This clonotype was detected only a few times. The genes are TRBV27 and TRBJ1-2, with a possible D match to TRBD1 (5 bases). Trimming took off 6 bases at V and 6 bases at J, with 17 bases between the two ends. Germline loops: CDR1 MNHEY, CDR2 SMNVEV (reference sequence). The CDR3 length is 14 residues. The CDR3 region has the DNA TGTGCCAGCAGATTAGGGGTGAAGGCGAATGGCTACACCTTC. Protein product: CASRLGVKANGYTF.

V usage is TRBV27 and J usage is TRBJ2-1, with D perhaps assigned TRBD1 or TRBD2 (5 bases each). Trimming stripped 5 bases from V and 8 bases from J, with 16 bases between. The germline CDR1 and CDR2 sequences are MNHEY and SMNVEV (reference sequence). This CDR3 contains 14 residues. CDR3 in amino acids: CASSPLGPFDEQFF. The DNA for the CDR3 is TGTGCCAGCAGTCCATTGGGACCTTTTGATGAGCAGTTCTTC.

J is TRBJ2-5 and V is TRBV28; TRBD1 matches 10 bases. V lost 5 bases to trimming and J lost 4 bases; unmatched junction nucleotides: 4. In germline, CDR1 is MDHEN, CDR2 SYDVKM. The CDR3 has 14 amino acids. Here the CDR3 reads CASSGRDRGETQYF. In DNA, the CDR3 is TGTGCCAGCAGTGGTCGGGACAGGGGAGAGACCCAGTACTTC.

This chain uses TRBV29-1 with TRBJ1-2; 8 bases align to TRBD1. The CDR3 consists of 12 residues. Germline CDR1 and CDR2: SQVTM and ANQGSEA. V lost 8 bases, J lost 5 bases, and 7 bases stayed unmatched. Here the CDR3 reads CSTGGGTYGYTF. CDR3 nucleotides: TGCAGCACAGGGGGGGGGACTTATGGCTACACCTTC.

This chain uses TRBV12-3 or TRBV12-4 with TRBJ2-5, with D perhaps being TRBD1 or TRBD2 (6 bases each). The J call may be faulty, since TRBJ2-7 better matches the DNA end. The CDR3 has 14 residues. The CDR3 reads CASSPTSGDNEQYF. As DNA, the CDR3 is TGTGCCAGCAGCCCGACTAGTGGGGACAACGAGCAGTACTTC.

The CDR3 loop is CASTPTQEGTQYF. The DNA for the CDR3 is TGTGCCAGCACCCCAACGCAGGAAGGGACCCAGTACTTC. The rearrangement uses TRBV6-2 or TRBV6-3 and TRBJ2-5; D gene unclear. The CDR3 has 13 amino acids. The V end lost 7 bases, the J end lost 7 bases, and 16 bases lay between the germline ends. Germline V gene lookup returns CDR1 MNHEY and CDR2 SVGEGT.

This clonotype was found a few times. The chain uses TRBV28 and TRBJ2-4; 10 bases fit TRBD1. The V gene's germline CDR1 is MDHEN and CDR2 SYDVKM. CDR3 length equals 18 residues. The ends lost 5 bases at V and 1 base at J; junction bases unmatched: 11. The CDR3 DNA is TGTGCCAGCAGTCCCCACGGACAGGGGGTGGGGGCCAAAAACATTCAGTACTTC. It codes for CASSPHGQGVGAKNIQYF.

J is TRBJ1-2 and V is TRBV5-1; D is undetermined. This CDR3 has 15 amino acids. Germline CDR1 SGHRS, CDR2 YFSETQ. Trimming cost V 0 bases and J 2 bases, with 11 bases left between them. Written as DNA, the CDR3 is TGCGCCAGCAGCTTGGAAATGGCCGACAACTATGGCTACACCTTC. Translation: CASSLEMADNYGYTF.

This clonotype has only a few counts. J is TRBJ2-1 and V is TRBV7-2; no firm D call. The ends were cut back, 3 bases at V and 3 bases at J, with 12 bases in the middle. This CDR3 comprises 15 residues. The V gene's germline CDR1 is SGHTA and CDR2 FQGNSA. This CDR3 is CASSLWADNYNEQFF. CDR3 nucleotides: TGTGCCAGCAGCTTGTGGGCGGATAACTACAATGAGCAGTTCTTC. Full variable domain (missing parts from reference TRBV7-2 and TRBJ2-1): GAGVSQSPSNKVTEKGKDVELRCDPISGHTALYWYRQSLGQGLEFLIYFQGNSAPDKSGLPSDRFSAERTGGSVSTLTIQRTQQEDSAVYLCASSLWADNYNEQFFGPGTRLTVL.

This chain links TRBV20-1 with TRBJ2-7, with D uncertain. The CDR3 length is 14 residues. CDR1 DFQATT and CDR2 SNEGSKA come from the germline V gene (reference sequence). V gave up 0 bases and J gave up 6 bases, with 15 bases separating them. The CDR3 loop reads CSARDSRISGEQYF. The CDR3 bases are TGCAGTGCTAGAGATAGCCGGATCTCGGGCGAGCAGTACTTC.

The rearrangement joins TRBV12-3 or TRBV12-4 to TRBJ2-5, with D hard to call. The CDR3 runs 12 residues. V was cut by 6 bases and J by 9 bases, with 14 bases left in between. CDR3 loop: CASSLREDAQYF. The CDR3 nucleotides are TGTGCCAGCAGCCTAAGAGAGGATGCCCAGTACTTC.

V and J are TRBV28 and TRBJ1-5, with TRBD1 matching 9 bases. The germline gives CDR1 MDHEN, CDR2 SYDVKM. This CDR3 region has 16 residues. With 5 bases clipped from V and 1 base from J, the junction kept 6 bases outside the gene matches. The CDR3 DNA reads as TGTGCCAGCAGTCAGGACAGGGGAGTCAGCAATCAGCCCCAGCATTTT. Translated: CASSQDRGVSNQPQHF.

The rearrangement joins TRBV20-1 to TRBJ1-5; the D gene is possibly TRBD1 (6 bases). The CDR3 length is 12 residues. Deletions cut 6 bases from V and 7 bases from J, with 13 bases between. The V gene's germline CDR1 is DFQATT and CDR2 SNEGSKA (reference sequence). CDR3: CSAERGGQPQHF. In DNA, the CDR3 is TGCAGTGCAGAACGAGGGGGGCAGCCCCAGCATTTT.